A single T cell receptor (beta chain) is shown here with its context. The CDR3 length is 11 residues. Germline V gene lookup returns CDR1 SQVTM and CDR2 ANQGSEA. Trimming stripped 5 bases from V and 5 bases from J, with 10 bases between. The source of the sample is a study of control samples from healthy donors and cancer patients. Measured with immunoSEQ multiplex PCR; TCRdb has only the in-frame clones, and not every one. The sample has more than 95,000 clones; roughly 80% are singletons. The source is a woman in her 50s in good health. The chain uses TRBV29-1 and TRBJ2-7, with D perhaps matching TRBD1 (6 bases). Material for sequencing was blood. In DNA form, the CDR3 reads TGCAGCGTTAAACAGGGCCACGAGCAGTACTTC. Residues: CSVKQGHEQYF.